Each of the 20 T cell receptor beta chains below was sequenced from the same sample in a study of CD4 T cells in relation to SARS-CoV-2 and coronaviruses. CD4+ T cells from unexposed donors were obtained before the COVID-19 pandemic (2011-2018). Here immunoSEQ multiplex PCR was the method, and the copy in TCRdb shows in-frame clones only, minus some. Of 50,000 to 70,000 clones listed, about nine tenths are singletons. The specimen was memory CD4+ T cells from PBMCs. The receptors here all came from a human donor in good health.

The gene calls are TRBV18 and TRBJ1-1; a possible D gene is TRBD1 (5 bases). Germline-derived CDR1 and CDR2 are KGHSH and LQKENI. The CDR3 runs 16 residues. Trimming stripped 3 bases from V and 5 bases from J, with 19 bases between. CDR3 protein: CASSPRAGHLETEAFF. In DNA, the CDR3 is TGTGCCAGCTCACCGCGGGCCGGACACTTGGAGACTGAAGCTTTCTTT.

The rearrangement links TRBV18 to TRBJ2-5; D is undetermined. The CDR3 extends over 12 amino acids. Germline CDR1 and CDR2: KGHSH and LQKENI. Trimming cost V 3 bases and J 2 bases, with 4 bases left between them. The CDR3: CASSPGQETQYF. The CDR3 region has the DNA TGTGCCAGCTCACCCGGACAAGAGACCCAGTACTTC.

The V gene is TRBV28, the J gene TRBJ2-7; tentatively, D is TRBD2 (5 bases). Trimming cost V 4 bases and J 6 bases, with 16 bases left between them. The CDR3 is 14 amino acids. CDR1 and CDR2 from the germline V gene are MDHEN and SYDVKM. CDR3 sequence (DNA): TGTGCCAGCAGTTCCCCACTAGTGACGGGCGAGCAGTACTTC. Translating gives CASSSPLVTGEQYF.

This clone has just a few counts. This chain connects TRBV9 to TRBJ2-3; perhaps TRBD2 as D (6 bases). The CDR3 covers 16 residues. Germline assignment: CDR1 SGDLS and CDR2 YYNGEE. The V end was cut by 0 bases, the J end by 0 bases, with 11 bases between. Written as DNA, the CDR3 is TGTGCCAGCAGCGTAGCTGCGGGGACTAGCACAGATACGCAGTATTTT. Encoded protein: CASSVAAGTSTDTQYF.

The V and J genes are TRBV3-1 (or the pseudogene TRBV3-2) and TRBJ2-5, with 7 bases aligning to TRBD1. Per the germline V gene, CDR1 is LGHDT and CDR2 is YNNKEL (reference sequence). The J segment lost 1 base and the V segment lost 3 bases, leaving 2 bases of the junction unmatched. The CDR3 loop spans 14 amino acids. The CDR3 DNA reads as TGTGCCAGCAGCCACAGGGACAGCCAAGAGACCCAGTACTTC. The encoded protein is CASSHRDSQETQYF.

This clone was observed a handful of times. The V call is TRBV7-3, the J call TRBJ2-1, with D hard to call. The length of the CDR3 is 14 residues. The V end lost 0 bases, the J end lost 9 bases, and 12 bases lay between the germline ends. Germline CDR1 SGHTA, CDR2 FQGTGA. The CDR3: CASSLTVARSEQFF. CDR3 bases: TGTGCCAGCAGCTTAACGGTCGCGAGGTCTGAGCAGTTCTTC.

V usage is TRBV28 and J usage is TRBJ1-6; 7 bases line up with TRBD1. The V segment lost 5 bases and the J segment 12 bases; nucleotides outside the gene matches: 4. The CDR3 sequence is 12 residues long. Germline assignment: CDR1 MDHEN and CDR2 SYDVKM. CDR3 sequence: CASSPDRVPLHF. The CDR3, as DNA: TGTGCCAGCAGTCCTGACAGGGTACCCCTCCACTTT.

The V call is TRBV29-1, the J call TRBJ1-4; the D is unclear. Germline values: CDR1 SQVTM, CDR2 ANQGSEA. The V gene lost 6 bases and the J gene lost 5 bases, with 10 bases spanning the gap. The CDR3 is 12 residues long. The CDR3: CSVGEWNEKLFF. Here the CDR3 DNA reads TGCAGCGTCGGCGAGTGGAATGAAAAACTGTTTTTT.

The CDR3 region is CASSLNRGHTEAFF. CDR3 in DNA: TGTGCCAGCAGCTTAAACAGGGGGCACACTGAAGCTTTCTTT. The rearrangement uses TRBV7-3 and TRBJ1-1; 9 nucleotides align to TRBD1. CDR3 length: 14 residues. Germline V gene lookup returns CDR1 SGHTA and CDR2 FQGTGA. Trimming at V came to 1 base and at J to 3 bases, leaving 0 bases not matched to a gene.

The gene calls are TRBV27 and TRBJ2-7; 8 bases are a match to TRBD2. There are 18 residues in the CDR3. After removal of 9 bases from V and 1 base from J, the junction contained 20 bases not matched to a gene. Germline CDR1 reads MNHEY; CDR2 reads SMNVEV (reference sequence). CDR3 coding DNA: TGTGCCAGTCGATTCCCGGGACTAGAGGGGAGTGGGTCCTACGAGCAGTACTTC. Encoded protein: CASRFPGLEGSGSYEQYF.

This clone appeared once. J is TRBJ1-4 and V is TRBV28, with D perhaps TRBD1 (5 bases). Germline V lookup: CDR1 MDHEN, CDR2 SYDVKM. The CDR3 sequence is 17 residues long. The V gene lost 4 bases and the J gene lost 7 bases, with 22 bases spanning the gap. The CDR3 sequence: CASSSLWGGVGAEKLFF. Here the CDR3 DNA reads TGTGCCAGCAGTTCATTATGGGGGGGGGTCGGGGCTGAAAAACTGTTTTTT.

The chain couples TRBV10-3 to TRBJ2-1; 11 bases match TRBD2. Germline CDR1 reads ENHRY; CDR2 reads SYGVKD. This CDR3 is 16 amino acids long. V lost 4 bases, J lost 4 bases, and 6 bases stayed unmatched. The chain's CDR3 is CAISGGTSGEYNEQFF. The CDR3 DNA reads TGTGCCATCAGTGGGGGGACTAGCGGAGAGTACAATGAGCAGTTCTTC.

This chain connects TRBV11-2 to TRBJ2-7; D perhaps matches TRBD2 (5 bases). Germline V lookup: CDR1 SGHAT, CDR2 FQNNGV. Trimming took off 1 base at V and 3 bases at J, with 10 bases between the two ends. The CDR3 is 14 amino acids. The chain's CDR3 is CASSLGGGFYEQYF. The CDR3 nucleotides read TGTGCCAGCAGCTTAGGTGGCGGGTTCTACGAGCAGTACTTC. Combining the CDR3 with reference TRBV11-2 and TRBJ2-7 gives the whole variable domain EAGVAQSPRYKIIEKRQSVAFWCNPISGHATLYWYQQILGQGPKLLIQFQNNGVVDDSQLPKDRFSAERLKGVDSTLKIQPAKLEDSAVYLCASSLGGGFYEQYFGPGTRLTVT.

This clone was observed a handful of times. This chain connects TRBV7-9 to TRBJ1-4; TRBD1 is a possible D gene (6 bases). The germline V gene encodes CDR1 SEHNR and CDR2 FQNEAQ (reference sequence). CDR3 size: 16 residues. Trimming took off 5 bases at V and 5 bases at J, with 18 bases between the two ends. This CDR3 is CASSDPSGQGNEKLFF. The CDR3 bases are TGTGCCAGCAGCGACCCCTCAGGGCAGGGGAATGAAAAACTGTTTTTT.

V is TRBV3-1 (or the pseudogene TRBV3-2) and J is TRBJ2-7, with D unresolved. In germline, CDR1 is LGHDT, CDR2 YNNKEL (reference sequence). V gave up 3 bases and J gave up 1 base, with 4 bases separating them. The CDR3 has 12 residues. The CDR3 loop reads CASSQGSYEQYF. CDR3 coding DNA: TGTGCCAGCAGCCAGGGGTCCTACGAGCAGTACTTC.

The chain joins TRBV2 to TRBJ1-2, with D uncertain. This CDR3 has 13 amino acids. Germline CDR1 and CDR2: SNHLY and FYNNEI. The V and J ends lost 1 base and 8 bases respectively, with 11 bases between them. The CDR3 coding sequence is TGTGCCAGCAGTGAAGGGCAGGAGGTCGGCTACACCTTC. Its protein product is CASSEGQEVGYTF.

V and J are TRBV2 and TRBJ1-5; D gene unclear. Trimming removed 2 bases from V and 4 bases from J, with 12 bases in between. The germline gives CDR1 SNHLY, CDR2 FYNNEI. The CDR3 totals 15 residues. The DNA of the CDR3 is TGTGCCAGCAGTGAAATGGTGCAGCTAAATCAGCCCCAGCATTTT. This sequence encodes CASSEMVQLNQPQHF.

This chain connects TRBV5-1 to TRBJ1-6; no clear D gene. Trimming shortened V by 2 bases and J by 0 bases, and 6 bases separated the two germline ends. Germline CDR1 and CDR2: SGHRS and YFSETQ. CDR3 length equals 15 residues. The CDR3 DNA reads TGCGCCAGCAGCTTTTCCAGCTCCTATAATTCACCCCTCCACTTT. This sequence encodes CASSFSSSYNSPLHF.

The V call is TRBV2, the J call TRBJ1-1; D unclear. The length of the CDR3 is 13 residues. Between the trimmed V and J ends, which lost 4 bases and 0 bases, there was a span of 6 bases. From germline, CDR1 is SNHLY and CDR2 FYNNEI. In nucleotides, the CDR3 is TGTGCCAGCAGTGCAGTTATGAACACTGAAGCTTTCTTT. The encoded protein is CASSAVMNTEAFF.

The chain has TRBV14 and TRBJ1-6, with TRBD1 identical over 8 bases. CDR1 and CDR2 (germline): SGHDN, FVKESK. Trimming cost V 0 bases and J 6 bases; bases outside gene matches: 1. This CDR3 has 15 amino acids. The CDR3 sequence is CASSQETGGNSPLHF. The CDR3 region has the DNA TGTGCCAGCAGCCAAGAAACAGGGGGTAATTCACCCCTCCACTTT.